This TCR beta chain came from a study of blood T cell repertoires in COVID-19. Only in-frame clones appear in the TCRdb table, and some are missing; sequencing was by immunoSEQ multiplex PCR. The sample records 450,000 or so clones, approximately 90% being singletons. CDR3 length: 14 amino acids. With 9 bases clipped from V and 3 bases from J, the junction kept 6 bases outside the gene matches. Germline V gene sequence: CDR1 LNHDA, CDR2 SQIVND (reference sequence). Those enrolled in Seattle joined during active infection and were followed longitudinally afterward. The chain recombines TRBV19 with TRBJ2-3; 10 positions agree with TRBD1. The specimen was peripheral blood. This receptor was identified in a man aged 18 to 29 with COVID-19, enrolled during active disease. Here the CDR3 DNA reads TGTGCCAGCGAGACAGGGGGCGGGACAGATACGCAGTATTTT. This codes for CASETGGGTDTQYF.